The 4 T cell receptor beta chains given below trace back to one sample, sequenced in a study of T cell changes during pregnancy in multiple sclerosis. Sequencing was performed with immunoSEQ multiplex PCR; in TCRdb, only in-frame clones are kept and a portion is missing. The table has about 80,000 clones, roughly 94% seen once. Specimen: peripheral blood, collected before pregnancy. The receptors originated from a female donor with multiple sclerosis, enrolled in a pregnancy study.

The CDR3 nucleotides are TGTGCCAGCAGTTTACTCCTCGGGACAGGGCTTTCTGGCTACACCTTC. Protein: CASSLLLGTGLSGYTF. V and J are TRBV27 and TRBJ1-2, with 9 bases fitting TRBD1. This CDR3 spans 16 amino acids. Trimming removed 2 bases from V and 7 bases from J; junction bases left unmatched: 11. Germline loops: CDR1 MNHEY, CDR2 SMNVEV (reference sequence).

This clone was detected only once. The chain couples TRBV7-9 to TRBJ1-1; TRBD1 is a possible D gene (6 bases). Deletions cut 1 base from V and 2 bases from J, with 14 bases between. There are 16 residues in the CDR3. Per germline, CDR1 SEHNR and CDR2 FQNEAQ (reference sequence). This chain's CDR3 is CASSLDFVQGNTEAFF. For the CDR3, the DNA is TGTGCCAGCAGCTTAGATTTCGTACAGGGAAACACTGAAGCTTTCTTT.

V gene TRBV5-1 combines with J gene TRBJ2-7; 7 bases are shared with TRBD2. V trimming: 3 bases; J trimming: 5 bases; junction bases outside the gene matches: 5. The CDR3 runs to 13 residues. The V gene's germline CDR1 is SGHRS and CDR2 YFSETQ. In nucleotides, the CDR3 is TGCGCCAGCAGCTCGTTAGCGGGCAACGAGCAGTACTTC. Amino acids: CASSSLAGNEQYF.

V gene TRBV5-6 combines with J gene TRBJ1-3; unclear D gene. The V gene lost 4 bases and the J gene lost 0 bases, with 5 bases spanning the gap. The CDR3 is 13 amino acids. Germline lookup yields CDR1 SGHDT and CDR2 YYEEEE. The CDR3 sequence is CASSEYSGNTIYF. The CDR3 DNA reads TGTGCCAGCAGCGAGTACTCTGGAAACACCATATATTTT.